This T cell receptor (beta chain) was sequenced for a study of blood T cell repertoires in COVID-19. Study context: There were acute and convalescent COVID-19 samples, and they came from the United States, Italy and Spain.

Trimming cost V 5 bases and J 8 bases; bases outside gene matches: 3. Germline CDR1 and CDR2: DFQATT and SNEGSKA (reference sequence). The CDR3 is 11 amino acids. The table came from immunoSEQ multiplex PCR; TCRdb's copy has only in-frame clones and leaves some out. The sample contains around 300,000 clones, approximately 86% of which appear only once. The sequence came from a woman in her seventies with COVID-19, enrolled during active disease. This chain joins TRBV20-1 and TRBJ1-2, with 9 positions matching TRBD1. The sequencing sample was made of peripheral blood. The chain's CDR3 is CSAGTGQGYTF. CDR3 sequence (DNA): TGCAGTGCTGGGACAGGGCAGGGCTACACCTTC.